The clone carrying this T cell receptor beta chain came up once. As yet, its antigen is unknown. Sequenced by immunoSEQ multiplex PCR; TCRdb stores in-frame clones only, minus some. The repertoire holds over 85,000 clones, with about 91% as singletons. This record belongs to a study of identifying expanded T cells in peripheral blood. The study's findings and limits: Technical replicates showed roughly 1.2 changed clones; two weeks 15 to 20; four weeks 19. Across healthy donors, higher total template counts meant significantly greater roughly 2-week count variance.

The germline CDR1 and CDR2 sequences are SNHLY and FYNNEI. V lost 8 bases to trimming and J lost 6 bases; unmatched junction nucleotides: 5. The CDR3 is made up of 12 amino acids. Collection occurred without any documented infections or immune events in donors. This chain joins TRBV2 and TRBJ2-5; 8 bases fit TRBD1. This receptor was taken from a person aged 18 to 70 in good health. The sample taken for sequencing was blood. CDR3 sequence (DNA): TGTGCCAGCGGGACAGGTGGGAAGACCCAGTACTTC. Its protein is CASGTGGKTQYF.